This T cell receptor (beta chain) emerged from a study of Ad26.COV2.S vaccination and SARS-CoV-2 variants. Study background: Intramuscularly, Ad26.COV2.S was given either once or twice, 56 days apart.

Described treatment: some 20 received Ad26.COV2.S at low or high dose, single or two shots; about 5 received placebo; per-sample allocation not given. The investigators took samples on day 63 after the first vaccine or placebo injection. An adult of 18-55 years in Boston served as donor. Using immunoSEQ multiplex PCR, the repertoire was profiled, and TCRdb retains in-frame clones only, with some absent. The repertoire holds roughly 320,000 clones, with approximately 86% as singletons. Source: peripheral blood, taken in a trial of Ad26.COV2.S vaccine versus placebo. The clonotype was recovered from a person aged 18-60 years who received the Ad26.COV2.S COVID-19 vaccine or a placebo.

CDR3 sequence reads: CASRGTQTNEKLFF. CDR3 nucleotides: TGTGCCAGCAGAGGGACACAAACTAATGAAAAACTGTTTTTT. The gene calls are TRBV27 and TRBJ1-4; tentatively, D is TRBD1 (6 bases). This CDR3 region has 14 residues. The V gene's germline CDR1 is MNHEY and CDR2 SMNVEV (reference sequence). V was trimmed by 6 bases and J by 1 base, leaving 9 bases between them.